The clone carrying this TCR beta chain appeared many times. The target antigen is unknown. These data belong to a study of CD8 T cells in ankylosing spondylitis. Library preparation for TCR beta used quantitative 5'-RACE with molecular barcodes. One entry per CDR3 protein results from TCRdb running MiXCR on the 5' RACE reads. Here the sample spans approximately 140,000 distinct CDR3 sequences, roughly 8.8% being singletons. Study findings and constraints: Seemingly characteristic of ankylosing spondylitis blood was a TCR beta motif consisting of about 8 highly homologous variants. Disease-associated clonotypes exhibited CD8+ identity and were relatively infrequent in peripheral blood.

Specimen: blood, either unsorted or a sorted T cell fraction (not recorded which). The clonotype was recovered from a male donor with ankylosing spondylitis or in good health (not recorded which).

The CDR3 sequence: CASSQDPQGAYEQYF. The CDR3 DNA is TGCGCCAGCAGCCAAGATCCCCAAGGAGCCTACGAGCAGTACTTC. The chain combines TRBV4-1 with TRBJ2-7, with D unresolved. Germline lookup yields CDR1 MGHRA and CDR2 YSYEKL. This CDR3 region has 15 residues. V was shortened by 0 bases and J by 2 bases, with 11 bases between the two germline ends.